These 14 T cell receptor beta chains were sequenced from one sample in a study of shared clonotypes between healthy human individuals. The method was immunoSEQ multiplex PCR; TCRdb's version includes in-frame clones alone and lacks a portion of them. The data show more than 2 million clones, with around 95% seen just once and less than 0.15% held by the top ten. Specimen: naive CD4+ T cells sorted from blood. Subset given: CD45RA+ positively selected. Receptor source: a young man in good health.

V is TRBV4-1 and J is TRBJ1-4, with D perhaps TRBD1 (5 bases). Deletions cut 4 bases from V and 8 bases from J, with 20 bases between. Looked up from germline, CDR1 is MGHRA and CDR2 is YSYEKL. The CDR3 is 16 amino acids. The CDR3 sequence is CASSRDTGSKGEKLFF. The CDR3 DNA sequence: TGCGCCAGCAGCCGAGACACCGGGAGTAAGGGGGAAAAACTGTTTTTT.

This clone was recorded only once. V usage is TRBV7-2 and J usage is TRBJ1-2; D might be TRBD1 (6 bases). This CDR3 is 15 amino acids long. The V end was cut by 7 bases, the J end by 1 base, with 16 bases between. Per the germline V gene, CDR1 is SGHTA and CDR2 is FQGNSA. CDR3 loop: CASNPSGGINYGYTF. CDR3 coding DNA: TGTGCCAGCAATCCCTCGGGGGGCATTAACTATGGCTACACCTTC. Variable domain in full (rest from reference TRBV7-2 and TRBJ1-2): GAGVSQSPSNKVTEKGKDVELRCDPISGHTALYWYRQSLGQGLEFLIYFQGNSAPDKSGLPSDRFSAERTGGSVSTLTIQRTQQEDSAVYLCASNPSGGINYGYTFGSGTRLTVV.

The chain has TRBV6-5 and TRBJ1-2; 9 bases line up with TRBD1. Germline assignment: CDR1 MNHEY and CDR2 SVGAGI. With V trimmed by 6 bases and J by 4 bases, 9 bases remained unmatched. The CDR3 is made up of 15 amino acids. In DNA, the CDR3 is TGTGCCAGCAGAAAACAGGGGGCTGAGAGCTATGGCTACACCTTC. As protein: CASRKQGAESYGYTF.

The gene calls are TRBV6-5 and TRBJ2-1, with 12 nucleotides matching TRBD2. The V segment lost 2 bases and the J segment 7 bases; nucleotides outside the gene matches: 6. CDR1 MNHEY and CDR2 SVGAGI come from the germline V gene. There are 16 residues in the CDR3. The CDR3 spells CASSYIGLAGGNEQFF. The CDR3 bases are TGTGCCAGCAGTTACATTGGTCTAGCGGGAGGGAATGAGCAGTTCTTC.

The chain links TRBV27 to TRBJ1-5, with D possibly being TRBD1 (5 bases). The germline V gene has CDR1 MNHEY and CDR2 SMNVEV (reference sequence). The CDR3 runs 16 residues. V lost 3 bases, J lost 4 bases, and 16 bases lay in between. The CDR3 DNA sequence: TGTGCCAGCAGTTTGCTGGGGGTAATAGGGAATCAGCCCCAGCATTTT. Its protein product is CASSLLGVIGNQPQHF.

The rearrangement uses TRBV30 and TRBJ2-1, with D possibly TRBD1 on 5 matching bases. Germline-derived CDR1 and CDR2 are GTSNPN and SVGIG (reference sequence). Trimming removed 3 bases from V and 3 bases from J, with 12 bases in between. This CDR3 contains 14 residues. The CDR3 DNA is TGTGCCTGGAGCAGGGAAGACTTCTACAATGAGCAGTTCTTC. It yields the protein CAWSREDFYNEQFF.

The V gene is TRBV9, the J gene TRBJ2-5, with TRBD2 matching 11 bases. The ends lost 1 base at V and 3 bases at J; junction bases unmatched: 5. Germline values: CDR1 SGDLS, CDR2 YYNGEE. The CDR3 length is 16 residues. The CDR3 region is CASSVFPGLAEETQYF. The CDR3 bases are TGTGCCAGCAGCGTATTTCCGGGACTAGCGGAAGAGACCCAGTACTTC.

This rearrangement joins TRBV14 to TRBJ1-1; D not resolved. With 5 bases removed from V and 0 bases from J, the gap between germline ends came to 13 bases. This CDR3 contains 15 residues. CDR1 is SGHDN and CDR2 is FVKESK in the germline V gene. CDR3: CASSSTTRMNTEAFF. The CDR3 bases are TGTGCCAGCAGCTCCACGACCAGAATGAACACTGAAGCTTTCTTT.

This chain uses TRBV6-1 with TRBJ2-2, with D tentatively TRBD1 (6 bases). This CDR3 comprises 15 residues. CDR1 is MNHNS, CDR2 SASEGT, per germline. Trimming stripped 4 bases from V and 4 bases from J, with 13 bases between. For the CDR3, the DNA is TGTGCCAGCAGTGCCTCAGGGGCGGGCACCGGGGAGCTGTTTTTT. Translated, it gives CASSASGAGTGELFF.

The V gene is TRBV10-3, the J gene TRBJ2-6, with TRBD2 identical over 7 bases. The junction had 4 bases not matched to a gene; V was cut back by 3 bases and J by 2 bases. Germline V gene lookup returns CDR1 ENHRY and CDR2 SYGVKD. The length of the CDR3 is 16 residues. The DNA for the CDR3 is TGTGCCATCAGTGAAGGCGGGAGCCCTGGGGCCAACGTCCTGACTTTC. Translation: CAISEGGSPGANVLTF.

The table lists this clone with a count of one. The CDR3 nucleotides are TGTGCCAGCTGGAGGGGGAATACGCAGTATTTT. Translating gives CASWRGNTQYF. The chain combines TRBV5-6 with TRBJ2-3, with D tentatively TRBD1 or TRBD2 (6 bases each). With 7 bases removed from V and 7 bases from J, the gap between germline ends came to 10 bases. Germline-derived CDR1 and CDR2 are SGHDT and YYEEEE. The CDR3 extends over 11 amino acids.

The rearrangement uses TRBV7-2 and TRBJ2-5; the D is unclear. V was clipped by 1 base and J by 1 base, with 10 bases between them. CDR3 length equals 15 residues. Germline-derived CDR1 and CDR2 are SGHTA and FQGNSA. The CDR3 reads CASSLGSVSQETQYF. The CDR3 nucleotides read TGTGCCAGCAGCTTAGGGTCAGTCTCCCAAGAGACCCAGTACTTC. The full variable domain, rest sourced from reference TRBV7-2 and TRBJ2-5, is GAGVSQSPSNKVTEKGKDVELRCDPISGHTALYWYRQSLGQGLEFLIYFQGNSAPDKSGLPSDRFSAERTGGSVSTLTIQRTQQEDSAVYLCASSLGSVSQETQYFGPGTRLLVL.

The rearrangement uses TRBV7-8 and TRBJ2-7; 10 bases match TRBD1. J gave up 0 bases and V 3 bases, and 5 bases lay outside the gene matches. The CDR3 is 16 amino acids. The germline V gene encodes CDR1 SGHVS and CDR2 FQNEAQ. Here the CDR3 reads CASSLGQGYSSYEQYF. In DNA, the CDR3 is TGTGCCAGCAGCTTGGGACAGGGGTATAGCTCCTACGAGCAGTACTTC.

The CDR3 loop is CASSPLYGEETQYF. The CDR3 nucleotides read TGTGCCAGCTCACCCCTTTATGGGGAAGAGACCCAGTACTTC. The V call is TRBV18, the J call TRBJ2-5; D uncertain. With 3 bases removed from V and 3 bases from J, the gap between germline ends came to 11 bases. CDR3 length equals 14 residues. CDR1 and CDR2 (germline): KGHSH, LQKENI.